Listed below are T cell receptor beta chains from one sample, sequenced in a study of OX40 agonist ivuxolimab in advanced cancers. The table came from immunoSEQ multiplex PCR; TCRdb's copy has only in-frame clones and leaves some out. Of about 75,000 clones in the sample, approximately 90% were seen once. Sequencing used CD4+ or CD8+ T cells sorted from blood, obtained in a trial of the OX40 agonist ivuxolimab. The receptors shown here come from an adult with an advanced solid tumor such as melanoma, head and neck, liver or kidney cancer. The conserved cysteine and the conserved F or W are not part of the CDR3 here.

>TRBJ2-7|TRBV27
ASSSPGTSGSGEQY
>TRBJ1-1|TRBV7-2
ASSFSRGTGTLNTEAF
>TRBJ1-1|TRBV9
ASSIWDLNTEAF
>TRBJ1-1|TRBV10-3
AINDRGRGDTEAF
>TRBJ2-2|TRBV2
ASSLQGPGELF
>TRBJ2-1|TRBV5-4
ASRRKGTSGSSYNEQF
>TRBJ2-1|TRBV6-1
ASTQAARNEQF
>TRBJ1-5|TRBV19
ASSVRDTDNQPQH
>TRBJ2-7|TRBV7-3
ASSRLAGGPYEQY
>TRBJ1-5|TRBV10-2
AGGDRNQPQH
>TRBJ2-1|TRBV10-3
AIRLAGGSYNEQF
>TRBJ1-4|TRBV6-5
ASPSRGGEEKLF
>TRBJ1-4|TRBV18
ASSPRGATNEKLF
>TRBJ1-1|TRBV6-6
ASRGQGRTEAF
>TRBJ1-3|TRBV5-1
ASSLGGQGGNTIY
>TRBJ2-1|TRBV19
ASSIDPGSSYNEQF
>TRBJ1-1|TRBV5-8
ASSARTGGFTNTEAF